Below, 4 T cell receptor beta chains from the same sample are listed, as sequenced in a study of cytomegalovirus exposure and HLA in healthy donors. Repertoires were generated with immunoSEQ multiplex PCR, while TCRdb's copy carries only in-frame clones and drops some. The sample records fewer than 150,000 clones, around nine tenths being singletons. Sequenced: PBMCs. The source is a man between 18 and 35 years old in good health and CMV-seropositive.

The V gene is TRBV15, the J gene TRBJ2-7; 7 bases match TRBD1. CDR3 length equals 16 residues. Germline V lookup: CDR1 LNHNV, CDR2 YYDKDF (reference sequence). V lost 0 bases and J lost 5; bases outside the gene matches: 10. As DNA, the CDR3 is TGTGCCACCAGCAGAGATTGGGCCAGGGGGAACGACGAGCAGTACTTC. Its translation is CATSRDWARGNDEQYF.

The rearrangement uses TRBV6-5 and TRBJ1-5; 8 nucleotides agree with TRBD1. Germline-derived CDR1 and CDR2 are MNHEY and SVGAGI. J gave up 1 base and V 5 bases, and 4 bases lay outside the gene matches. This CDR3 contains 15 residues. This CDR3 is CASSAQGASNQPQHF. The CDR3, as DNA: TGTGCCAGCAGTGCGCAGGGGGCGAGCAATCAGCCCCAGCATTTT.

The chain is built from TRBV5-6 and TRBJ1-4, with 7 positions matching TRBD1. J gave up 1 base and V 7 bases, and 13 bases lay outside the gene matches. Germline V CDR1 and CDR2: SGHDT, YYEEEE. The CDR3 is 17 residues long. This CDR3 reads CASFKEKGAGTNEKLFF. Here the CDR3 DNA reads TGTGCCAGCTTCAAGGAAAAGGGGGCCGGAACTAATGAAAAACTGTTTTTT.

This chain links TRBV9 with TRBJ1-4; D is unclear. Trimming took off 2 bases at V and 3 bases at J, with 8 bases between the two ends. The CDR3 spans 14 residues. Germline V gene data show CDR1 as SGDLS and CDR2 as YYNGEE. The CDR3 region is CASSVGVANEKLFF. Written as DNA, the CDR3 is TGTGCCAGCAGCGTCGGGGTTGCTAATGAAAAACTGTTTTTT. Full variable domain (remainder filled in from reference TRBV9 and TRBJ1-4): DSGVTQTPKHLITATGQRVTLRCSPRSGDLSVYWYQQSLDQGLQFLIQYYNGEERAKGNILERFSAQQFPDLHSELNLSSLELGDSALYFCASSVGVANEKLFFGSGTQLSVL.